The T cell receptor beta chain described here comes from a study of cytomegalovirus exposure and HLA in healthy donors. Across the study: Both the 120 validation repertoires and the roughly 620 first-cohort repertoires used the same platform, as reported by a later analysis. Whole-study results and caveats: Cytomegalovirus status was reportedly diagnosed by the classifier with high sensitivity and specificity. The study labeled roughly 160 TCR beta chains cytomegalovirus-associated.

Measured with immunoSEQ multiplex PCR; TCRdb has only the in-frame clones, and not every one. The sample includes 200,000 to 250,000 clones, around 90% seen only once; the top ten take more than 1%. The V gene end was trimmed by 7 bases and the J gene end by 6 bases; junction bases not matched to a gene: 9. This CDR3 region has 14 residues. Per germline, CDR1 GTSNPN and CDR2 SVGIG (reference sequence). Concerning this clone: Its antigen is unknown.

The sequence was collected from a woman aged 18-29 years in good health and CMV-seronegative. The sample comprised PBMCs. V is TRBV30 and J is TRBJ2-2; 9 bases map to TRBD1. The CDR3 coding sequence is TGTGCCTCCATAAAACAGGGGGCCCCCGGGGAGCTGTTTTTT. It codes for CASIKQGAPGELFF. Drawing the rest from reference TRBV30 and TRBJ2-2, the complete variable domain is SQTIHQWPATLVQPVGSPLSLECTVEGTSNPNLYWYRQAAGRGLQLLFYSVGIGQISSEVPQNLSASRPQDRQFILSSKKLLLSDSGFYLCASIKQGAPGELFFGEGSRLTVL.